This is a list of T cell receptor beta chains from one sample in a study of regulatory T cells in long-lasting Graves disease. TCRdb re-called the multiplex PCR reads through MiXCR, storing one row per CDR3 protein. The table records roughly 700,000 distinct CDR3 sequences, 25% to 35% of them present only once. The source material was peripheral blood mononuclear cells (PBMCs), sampled when the disease was refractory, from a patient treated with antithyroid drugs. These receptors came from a female donor with Graves disease. Both conserved end residues are part of each CDR3. Each record gives: CDR3 protein, CDR3 DNA, clone size, D gene, V gene, J gene. D genes are given only for firm matches. Expanded clones are given a class, and other clones once, few, many or no size at all.

CDR3 protein: CASSVRDRRDETQYF
CDR3 DNA: TGTGCCAGCAGTGTGAGGGACCGAAGGGACGAGACCCAGTACTTC
clone size: many
D gene: NA
V gene: TRBV12-3/TRBV12-4
J gene: TRBJ2-5

CDR3 protein: CASNTYLPGDEKLFF
CDR3 DNA: TGTGCCAGCAACACCTACCTCCCGGGGGATGAAAAACTGTTTTTT
clone size: NA
D gene: NA
V gene: TRBV2
J gene: TRBJ1-4

CDR3 protein: CASSDRPGQRSGYTF
CDR3 DNA: TGTGCCAGCAGTGATCGACCGGGACAGAGATCTGGCTACACCTTC
clone size: NA
D gene: TRBD1
V gene: TRBV25-1
J gene: TRBJ1-2

CDR3 protein: CSVEGGAGQPQHF
CDR3 DNA: TGCAGCGTTGAGGGGGGGGCCGGACAGCCCCAGCATTTT
clone size: few
D gene: NA
V gene: TRBV29-1
J gene: TRBJ1-5

CDR3 protein: CASRRTGGTGANVLTF
CDR3 DNA: TGTGCCAGCAGAAGGACAGGGGGGACTGGGGCCAACGTCCTGACTTTC
clone size: many
D gene: TRBD1
V gene: TRBV2
J gene: TRBJ2-6

CDR3 protein: CASSYSSWDHPYEQYF
CDR3 DNA: TGTGCCAGCAGTTACAGTTCCTGGGACCACCCCTACGAGCAGTACTTC
clone size: many
D gene: NA
V gene: TRBV6-2/TRBV6-3
J gene: TRBJ2-7

CDR3 protein: CASSPPEGVSYEQYF
CDR3 DNA: TGTGCCAGCAGCCCCCCGGAGGGGGTCTCCTACGAGCAGTACTTC
clone size: NA
D gene: NA
V gene: TRBV7-9
J gene: TRBJ2-7

CDR3 protein: CASSPTEGYGAFF
CDR3 DNA: TGTGCCAGCAGCCCAACGGAGGGGTATGGAGCTTTCTTT
clone size: NA
D gene: NA
V gene: TRBV7-2
J gene: TRBJ1-1

CDR3 protein: CASSFTGTYEQYF
CDR3 DNA: TGTGCCAGCAGCTTCACGGGAACCTACGAGCAGTACTTC
clone size: many
D gene: NA
V gene: TRBV12-3/TRBV12-4
J gene: TRBJ2-7

CDR3 protein: CASSLAESISYGYTF
CDR3 DNA: TGTGCCAGCAGCTTAGCGGAGTCTATTTCCTATGGCTACACCTTC
clone size: NA
D gene: NA
V gene: TRBV7-9
J gene: TRBJ1-2

CDR3 protein: CASSLAGTPHQPQHF
CDR3 DNA: TGTGCCAGCAGTTTAGCCGGGACACCACATCAGCCCCAGCATTTT
clone size: few
D gene: NA
V gene: TRBV28
J gene: TRBJ1-5

CDR3 protein: CASTIRGEGTEAFF
CDR3 DNA: TGTGCCAGCACCATCCGGGGGGAGGGGACTGAAGCTTTCTTT
clone size: few
D gene: NA
V gene: TRBV2
J gene: TRBJ1-1

CDR3 protein: CSVEEKLKGLFF
CDR3 DNA: TGCAGCGTTGAAGAAAAGTTAAAGGGTTTGTTTTTT
clone size: NA
D gene: NA
V gene: TRBV29-1
J gene: TRBJ1-4

CDR3 protein: CASSRRLAGGAETQYF
CDR3 DNA: TGTGCCAGCAGCCGGAGACTAGCAGGAGGGGCAGAGACCCAGTACTTC
clone size: few
D gene: TRBD2
V gene: TRBV3-1
J gene: TRBJ2-5

CDR3 protein: CASSLEVGGYTEAFF
CDR3 DNA: TGCGCCAGCAGCTTGGAGGTAGGGGGGTACACTGAAGCTTTCTTT
clone size: few
D gene: NA
V gene: TRBV5-1
J gene: TRBJ1-1

CDR3 protein: CSAATSGRSSYEQYF
CDR3 DNA: TGCAGTGCCGCGACTAGCGGGAGGTCGTCCTACGAGCAGTACTTC
clone size: few
D gene: TRBD2
V gene: TRBV20-1
J gene: TRBJ2-7

CDR3 protein: CASSLAGAPQQPQHF
CDR3 DNA: TGTGCCAGCAGCTTAGCGGGGGCCCCACAACAGCCCCAGCATTTT
clone size: few
D gene: NA
V gene: TRBV7-2
J gene: TRBJ1-5

CDR3 protein: CASSSTGNQETQYF
CDR3 DNA: TGTGCCAGTAGTTCCACAGGGAACCAAGAGACCCAGTACTTC
clone size: NA
D gene: NA
V gene: TRBV19
J gene: TRBJ2-5

CDR3 protein: CASRADSYYGYTF
CDR3 DNA: TGTGCCAGCAGAGCTGACAGTTACTATGGCTACACCTTC
clone size: few
D gene: NA
V gene: TRBV5-6
J gene: TRBJ1-2

CDR3 protein: CASSYQGFYGYTF
CDR3 DNA: TGTGCCAGCAGTTATCAGGGATTCTATGGCTACACCTTC
clone size: NA
D gene: NA
V gene: TRBV6-9
J gene: TRBJ1-2

CDR3 protein: CATETGWTEAFF
CDR3 DNA: TGTGCCACCGAGACAGGGTGGACTGAAGCTTTCTTT
clone size: NA
D gene: TRBD1
V gene: TRBV24-1
J gene: TRBJ1-1

CDR3 protein: CSALGLAGGLRYEQYF
CDR3 DNA: TGCAGTGCTCTGGGACTAGCGGGAGGACTCCGCTACGAGCAGTACTTC
clone size: few
D gene: TRBD2
V gene: TRBV20-1
J gene: TRBJ2-7

CDR3 protein: CASSLAAGGDLTQYF
CDR3 DNA: TGTGCCAGCAGCTTAGCAGCGGGAGGAGACCTGACCCAGTACTTC
clone size: NA
D gene: TRBD2
V gene: TRBV7-6
J gene: TRBJ2-5